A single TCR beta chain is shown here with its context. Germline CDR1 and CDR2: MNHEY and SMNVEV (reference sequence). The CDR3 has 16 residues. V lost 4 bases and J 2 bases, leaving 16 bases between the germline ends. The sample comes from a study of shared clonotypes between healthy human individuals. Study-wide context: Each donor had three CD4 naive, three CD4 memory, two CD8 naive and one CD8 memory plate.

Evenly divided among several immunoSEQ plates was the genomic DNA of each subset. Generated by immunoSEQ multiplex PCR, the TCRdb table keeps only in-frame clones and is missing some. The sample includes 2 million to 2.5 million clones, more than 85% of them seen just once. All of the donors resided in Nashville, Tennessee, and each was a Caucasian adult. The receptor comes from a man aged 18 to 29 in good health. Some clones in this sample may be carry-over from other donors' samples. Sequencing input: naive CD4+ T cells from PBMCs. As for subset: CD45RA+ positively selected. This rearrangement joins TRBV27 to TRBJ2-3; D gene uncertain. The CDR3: CASSWVARIPTDTQYF. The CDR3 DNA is TGTGCCAGCAGTTGGGTGGCACGGATCCCCACAGATACGCAGTATTTT.